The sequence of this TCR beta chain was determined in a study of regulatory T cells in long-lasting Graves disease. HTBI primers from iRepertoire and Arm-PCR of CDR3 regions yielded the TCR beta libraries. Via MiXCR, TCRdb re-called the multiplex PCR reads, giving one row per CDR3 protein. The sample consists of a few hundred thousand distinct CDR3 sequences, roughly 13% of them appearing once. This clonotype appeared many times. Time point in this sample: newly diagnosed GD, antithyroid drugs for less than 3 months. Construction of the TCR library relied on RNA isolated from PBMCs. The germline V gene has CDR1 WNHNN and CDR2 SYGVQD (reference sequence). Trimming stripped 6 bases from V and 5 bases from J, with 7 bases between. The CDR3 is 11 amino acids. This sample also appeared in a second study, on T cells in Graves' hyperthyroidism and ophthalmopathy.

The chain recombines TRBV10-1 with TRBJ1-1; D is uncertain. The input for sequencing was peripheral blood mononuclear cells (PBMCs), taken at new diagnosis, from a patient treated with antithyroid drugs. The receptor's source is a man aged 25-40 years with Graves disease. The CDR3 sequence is CASSAGTEAFF. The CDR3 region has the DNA TGCGCCAGCAGCGCCGGGACTGAAGCTTTCTTT.